This T cell receptor (beta chain) was obtained from a study of OX40 agonist ivuxolimab in advanced cancers. Findings and limits, study-wide: CD8+ T cells were the subset that, on average, had more expanded clones than CD4+.

The CDR3 spans 18 residues. Germline-derived CDR1 and CDR2 are SGDLS and YYNGEE. V lost 0 bases, J lost 0 bases, and 16 bases lay in between. Only in-frame clones appear in the TCRdb table, and some are missing; sequencing was by immunoSEQ multiplex PCR. The sample consists of more than 35,000 clones, approximately 76% of them appearing once. A word on this clone: Its antigen is unknown.

The chain combines TRBV9 with TRBJ2-1; D may correspond to TRBD1 or TRBD2 (5 bases each). The sequence was obtained from an adult with an advanced solid tumor such as melanoma, head and neck, liver or kidney cancer. The specimen was CD4+ or CD8+ T cells sorted from blood, collected in a trial of the OX40 agonist ivuxolimab. The CDR3 region is CASSVAWGGWSSYNEQFF. CDR3 sequence (DNA): TGTGCCAGCAGCGTAGCTTGGGGCGGGTGGAGCTCCTACAATGAGCAGTTCTTC.